A single sample is the source of the 4 T cell receptor beta chains below, sequenced in a study of T-cell memory formation after mild COVID-19. Each CDR3 protein is one row after TCRdb ran MiXCR on the 5' RACE reads. The sample holds a few hundred thousand distinct CDR3 sequences; approximately 25% are singletons and the top ten take 8.5% to 10%. What was sequenced was PBMCs or a T cell subset sorted from them (not recorded which). Receptors were obtained from an adult woman who had mild COVID-19 (a few samples of this study predate the infection). Cell type and time point are not known.

This clonotype was recorded a few times. The chain carries TRBV7-3 and TRBJ2-2; 7 nucleotides align to TRBD2. The germline V gene encodes CDR1 SGHTA and CDR2 FQGTGA. The CDR3 is 15 residues long. Trimming cost V 5 bases and J 5 bases; bases outside gene matches: 8. CDR3 protein: CASSRPAGSTGELFF. The CDR3 nucleotides are TGTGCCAGCAGCCGCCCAGCGGGGAGTACCGGGGAGCTGTTTTTT.

The V and J genes are TRBV19 and TRBJ2-1, with TRBD2 matching 7 bases. V lost 1 base, J lost 2 bases, and 14 bases stayed unmatched. The CDR3 has 19 residues. Looked up from germline, CDR1 is LNHDA and CDR2 is SQIVND (reference sequence). CDR3 loop: CASSIVGVGGGAPYNEQFF. CDR3 coding DNA: TGTGCCAGTAGTATAGTGGGGGTTGGGGGGGGAGCCCCCTACAATGAGCAGTTCTTC.

This clonotype was seen more than once but under ten times. The chain is built from TRBV11-1 and TRBJ2-1; D might be TRBD2 (7 bases). In germline, CDR1 is SGHAT, CDR2 FQDESV (reference sequence). Trimming took off 1 base at V and 4 bases at J, with 14 bases between the two ends. This CDR3 comprises 16 residues. For the CDR3, the DNA is TGTGCCAGCAGCTTAGTCGAGGGGGGGCCTTACAATGAGCAGTTCTTC. It translates to CASSLVEGGPYNEQFF.

The rearrangement joins TRBV5-1 to TRBJ2-5; a weak D match, TRBD2 (6 bases). Germline loops: CDR1 SGHRS, CDR2 YFSETQ. CDR3 length equals 14 residues. Trimming left V 6 bases short and J 5 bases short, with 17 bases between. The CDR3 sequence is CASTDPVGTETQYF. DNA of the CDR3: TGCGCCAGCACTGACCCAGTGGGGACTGAGACCCAGTACTTC.